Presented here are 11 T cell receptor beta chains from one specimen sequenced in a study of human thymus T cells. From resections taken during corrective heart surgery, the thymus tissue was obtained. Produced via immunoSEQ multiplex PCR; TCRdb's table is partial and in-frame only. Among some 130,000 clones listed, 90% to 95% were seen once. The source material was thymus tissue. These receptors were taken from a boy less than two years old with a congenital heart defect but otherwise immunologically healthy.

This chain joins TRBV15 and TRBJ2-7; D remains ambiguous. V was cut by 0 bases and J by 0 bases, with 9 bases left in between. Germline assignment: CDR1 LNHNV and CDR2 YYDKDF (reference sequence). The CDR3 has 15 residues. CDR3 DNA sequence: TGTGCCACCAGCAGAGATCCCCACTACTCCTACGAGCAGTACTTC. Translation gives CATSRDPHYSYEQYF.

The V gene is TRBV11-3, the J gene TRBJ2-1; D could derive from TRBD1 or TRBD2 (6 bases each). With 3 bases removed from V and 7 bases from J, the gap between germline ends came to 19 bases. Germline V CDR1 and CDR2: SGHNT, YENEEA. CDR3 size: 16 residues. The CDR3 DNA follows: TGTGCCAGCAGCTTCGATCCGGGGGCCTCCGTGAATGAGCAGTTCTTC. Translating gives CASSFDPGASVNEQFF.

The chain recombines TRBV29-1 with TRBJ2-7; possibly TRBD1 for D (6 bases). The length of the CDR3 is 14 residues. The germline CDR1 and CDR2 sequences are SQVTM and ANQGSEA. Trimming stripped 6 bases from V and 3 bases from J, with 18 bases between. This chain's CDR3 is CSVELTGRGYEQYF. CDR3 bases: TGCAGCGTAGAACTAACCGGCAGGGGCTACGAGCAGTACTTC.

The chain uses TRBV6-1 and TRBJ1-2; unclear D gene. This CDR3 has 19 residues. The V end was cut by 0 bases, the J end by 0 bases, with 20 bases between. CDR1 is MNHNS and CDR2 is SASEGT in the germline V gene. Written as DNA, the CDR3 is TGTGCCAGCAGTGAAGCGCTTCTGTCAGGTGTCGGAACTAACTATGGCTACACCTTC. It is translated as CASSEALLSGVGTNYGYTF.

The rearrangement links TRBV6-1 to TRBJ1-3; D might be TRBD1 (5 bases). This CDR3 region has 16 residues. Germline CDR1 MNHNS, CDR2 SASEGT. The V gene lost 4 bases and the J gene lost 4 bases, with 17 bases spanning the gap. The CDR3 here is CASSAREGLDGNTIYF. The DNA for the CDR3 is TGTGCCAGCAGTGCCCGGGAGGGGCTAGACGGAAACACCATATATTTT.

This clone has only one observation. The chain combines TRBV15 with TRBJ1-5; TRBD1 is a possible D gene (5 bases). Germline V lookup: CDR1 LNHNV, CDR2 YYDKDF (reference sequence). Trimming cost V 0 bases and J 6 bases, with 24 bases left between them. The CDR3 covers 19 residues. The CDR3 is CATSRDSLIRVEVGQPQHF. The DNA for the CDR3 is TGTGCCACCAGCAGAGACAGCCTGATCAGGGTCGAAGTCGGTCAGCCCCAGCATTTT.

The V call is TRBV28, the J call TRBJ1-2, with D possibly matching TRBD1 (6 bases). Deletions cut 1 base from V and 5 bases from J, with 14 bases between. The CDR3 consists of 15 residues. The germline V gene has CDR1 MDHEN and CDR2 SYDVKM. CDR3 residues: CASSLLGEGGYGYTF. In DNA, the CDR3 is TGTGCCAGCAGTTTATTAGGAGAGGGGGGTTATGGCTACACCTTC.

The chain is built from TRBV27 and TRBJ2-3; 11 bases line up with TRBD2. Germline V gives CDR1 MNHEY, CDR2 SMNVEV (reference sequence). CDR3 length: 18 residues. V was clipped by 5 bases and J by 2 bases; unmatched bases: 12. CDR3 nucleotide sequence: TGTGCCAGCAGTCCAAAACCTCCGGGACTAGCGGCCACAGATACGCAGTATTTT. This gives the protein CASSPKPPGLAATDTQYF.

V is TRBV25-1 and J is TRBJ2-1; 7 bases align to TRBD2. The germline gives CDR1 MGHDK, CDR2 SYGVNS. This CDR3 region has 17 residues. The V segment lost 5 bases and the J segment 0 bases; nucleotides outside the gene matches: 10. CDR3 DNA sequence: TGTGCCAGCAGTTGCCGGGACGGGGGGAGCTCCTACAATGAGCAGTTCTTC. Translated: CASSCRDGGSSYNEQFF. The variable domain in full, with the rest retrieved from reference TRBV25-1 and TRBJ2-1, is EADIYQTPRYLVIGTGKKITLECSQTMGHDKMYWYQQDPGMELHLIHYSYGVNSTEKGDLSSESTVSRIRTEHFPLTLESARPSHTSQYLCASSCRDGGSSYNEQFFGPGTRLTVL.

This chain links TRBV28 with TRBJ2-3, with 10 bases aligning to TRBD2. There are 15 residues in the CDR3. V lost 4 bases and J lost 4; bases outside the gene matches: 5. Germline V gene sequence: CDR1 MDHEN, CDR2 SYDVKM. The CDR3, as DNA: TGTGCCAGCAGTTCTACTAGCGGGGAGCCAGATACGCAGTATTTT. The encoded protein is CASSSTSGEPDTQYF. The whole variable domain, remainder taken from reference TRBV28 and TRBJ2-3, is DVKVTQSSRYLVKRTGEKVFLECVQDMDHENMFWYRQDPGLGLRLIYFSYDVKMKEKGDIPEGYSVSREKKERFSLILESASTNQTSMYLCASSSTSGEPDTQYFGPGTRLTVL.

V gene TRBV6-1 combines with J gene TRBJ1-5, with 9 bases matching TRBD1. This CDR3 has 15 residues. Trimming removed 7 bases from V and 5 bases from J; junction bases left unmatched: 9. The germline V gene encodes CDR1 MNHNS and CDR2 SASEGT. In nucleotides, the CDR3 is TGTGCCAGCACCCGCGGGACAGGGATAGATCAGCCCCAGCATTTT. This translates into CASTRGTGIDQPQHF.